These 13 T cell receptor beta chains share one sample of origin, sequenced in a study of T cell changes during pregnancy in multiple sclerosis. Sequencing was performed with immunoSEQ multiplex PCR; in TCRdb, only in-frame clones are kept and a portion is missing. The data show approximately 31,000 clones, about 93% seen once. The sample consisted of CD4+ T cells from peripheral blood mononuclear cells, taken in the second trimester of pregnancy. These receptors were collected from a female donor with multiple sclerosis, enrolled in a pregnancy study.

The table lists this clone with a count of one. The rearrangement links TRBV7-9 to TRBJ2-3, with D tentatively TRBD1 (6 bases). The CDR3 is 14 amino acids. V lost 1 base and J 4 bases, leaving 9 bases between the germline ends. Germline V lookup: CDR1 SEHNR, CDR2 FQNEAQ (reference sequence). Here the CDR3 DNA reads TGTGCCAGCAGCTTAGAGGGGGTCTCAGATACGCAGTATTTT. Translation: CASSLEGVSDTQYF.

This chain connects TRBV28 to TRBJ2-5; TRBD2 aligns across 14 bases. V lost 4 bases to trimming and J lost 1 base; unmatched junction nucleotides: 8. CDR3 size: 18 residues. Germline lookup yields CDR1 MDHEN and CDR2 SYDVKM. The chain's CDR3 is CASSSPGLAGVGQETQYF. Written as DNA, the CDR3 is TGTGCCAGCAGTTCACCGGGACTAGCGGGAGTGGGCCAAGAGACCCAGTACTTC. Combining the CDR3 with reference TRBV28 and TRBJ2-5 gives the whole variable domain DVKVTQSSRYLVKRTGEKVFLECVQDMDHENMFWYRQDPGLGLRLIYFSYDVKMKEKGDIPEGYSVSREKKERFSLILESASTNQTSMYLCASSSPGLAGVGQETQYFGPGTRLLVL.

This chain joins TRBV2 and TRBJ1-5; TRBD1 matches at 8 bases. With V trimmed by 7 bases and J by 1 base, 12 bases remained unmatched. The CDR3 is 17 residues long. CDR1 SNHLY and CDR2 FYNNEI come from the germline V gene. The CDR3 region is CASTSFLGTGSNQPQHF. The CDR3 DNA reads TGTGCCAGCACTTCATTCCTTGGGACAGGAAGCAATCAGCCCCAGCATTTT.

The chain uses TRBV7-9 and TRBJ2-3; D may be TRBD1 (5 bases). The V gene's germline CDR1 is SEHNR and CDR2 FQNEAQ (reference sequence). The CDR3 extends over 15 amino acids. Trimming cost V 2 bases and J 2 bases, with 11 bases left between them. Here the CDR3 reads CASSLPAGNTDTQYF. DNA for the CDR3: TGTGCCAGCAGCTTACCGGCAGGGAACACAGATACGCAGTATTTT.

The genes are TRBV6-1 and TRBJ2-7, with TRBD1 identical over 8 bases. Germline lookup yields CDR1 MNHNS and CDR2 SASEGT. The CDR3 loop spans 14 amino acids. V was pared by 6 bases and J by 5 bases, with 9 bases of the junction left unmatched. CDR3 in amino acids: CASSHTGGSDEQYF. CDR3 nucleotide sequence: TGTGCCAGCAGCCACACAGGGGGAAGCGACGAGCAGTACTTC.

V is TRBV6-1 and J is TRBJ2-2; D perhaps matches TRBD2 (5 bases). V dropped 1 base and J dropped 7 bases, with 10 bases sitting between them. Per the germline V gene, CDR1 is MNHNS and CDR2 is SASEGT. The CDR3 sequence is 14 residues long. The CDR3 is CASSEVRGYGELFF. DNA of the CDR3: TGTGCCAGCAGTGAAGTCCGGGGATACGGGGAGCTGTTTTTT.

The chain uses TRBV6-7 and TRBJ2-1; D ambiguous. TRBV6-7 is identified as an open reading frame with a role that is uncertain. The CDR3 loop spans 15 amino acids. Deletions cut 6 bases from V and 5 bases from J, with 17 bases between. CDR3 sequence: CASRPRYNRDNEQFF. The CDR3 DNA reads as TGTGCCAGCAGACCCCGGTACAACCGGGACAATGAGCAGTTCTTC.

The V call is TRBV4-1, the J call TRBJ1-1; tentatively, D is TRBD1 (5 bases). The CDR3 sequence is 13 residues long. Trimming pared 4 bases from V and 5 bases from J, leaving 11 bases between. Per germline, CDR1 MGHRA and CDR2 YSYEKL. The CDR3 spells CASSPYRGTEAFF. For the CDR3, the DNA is TGCGCCAGCAGCCCATACCGGGGGACTGAAGCTTTCTTT.

The chain carries TRBV7-9 and TRBJ1-1; D uncertain. The CDR3 runs 17 residues. Germline values: CDR1 SEHNR, CDR2 FQNEAQ (reference sequence). V lost 5 bases and J 1 base, leaving 20 bases between the germline ends. In DNA form, the CDR3 reads TGTGCCAGCAGCCTTCTTCCCGGGAGCACTTGGAACACTGAAGCTTTCTTT. Residues: CASSLLPGSTWNTEAFF.

This chain joins TRBV2 and TRBJ2-2; D gene ambiguous. In germline, CDR1 is SNHLY, CDR2 FYNNEI. The CDR3 sequence is 13 residues long. V lost 7 bases to trimming and J lost 9 bases, with 15 bases between them. This CDR3 is CASTLESVRELFF. The CDR3 DNA sequence: TGTGCCAGCACCCTAGAATCCGTCCGGGAGCTGTTTTTT.

The CDR3 region is CASSTQGNSGNTIYF. CDR3 nucleotides: TGTGCCAGCAGTACACAGGGTAACTCTGGAAACACCATATATTTT. The chain combines TRBV6-6 with TRBJ1-3, with D perhaps TRBD1 (6 bases). The V gene's germline CDR1 is MNHNY and CDR2 SVGAGI (reference sequence). V was cut by 5 bases and J by 0 bases, with 11 bases left in between. This CDR3 is built from 15 residues.

This clone appeared once. The chain employs TRBV19 and TRBJ2-7; 9 nucleotides match TRBD2. Germline V lookup: CDR1 LNHDA, CDR2 SQIVND (reference sequence). CDR3 length equals 14 residues. The ends lost 5 bases at V and 7 bases at J; junction bases unmatched: 9. CDR3 sequence reads: CASSSGLAALEQYF. The DNA for the CDR3 is TGTGCCAGTAGTTCGGGACTAGCTGCGCTGGAGCAGTACTTC.

The genes are TRBV4-2 and TRBJ2-1; 7 nucleotides match TRBD2. The CDR3 is 13 amino acids. V shed 6 bases and J 6 bases; nucleotides not matched to a gene: 5. Germline CDR1 LGHNA, CDR2 YNFKEQ. The CDR3 DNA reads TGTGCCAGCAGGCGGGAGCTAGGCAATGAGCAGTTCTTC. Translated, it gives CASRRELGNEQFF.